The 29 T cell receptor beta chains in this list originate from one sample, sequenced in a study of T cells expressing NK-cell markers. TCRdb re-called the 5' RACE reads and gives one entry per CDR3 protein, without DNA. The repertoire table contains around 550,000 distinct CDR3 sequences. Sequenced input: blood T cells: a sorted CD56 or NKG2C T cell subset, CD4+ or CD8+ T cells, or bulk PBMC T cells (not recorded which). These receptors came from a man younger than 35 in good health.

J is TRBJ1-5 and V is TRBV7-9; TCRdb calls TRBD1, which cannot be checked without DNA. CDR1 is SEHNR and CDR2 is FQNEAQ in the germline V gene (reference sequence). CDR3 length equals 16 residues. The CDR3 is CASSSSWGDSNQPQHF.

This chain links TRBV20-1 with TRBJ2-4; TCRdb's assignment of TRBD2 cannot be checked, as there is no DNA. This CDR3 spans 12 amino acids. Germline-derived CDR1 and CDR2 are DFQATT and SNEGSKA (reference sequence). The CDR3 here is CSAGRAENIQYF.

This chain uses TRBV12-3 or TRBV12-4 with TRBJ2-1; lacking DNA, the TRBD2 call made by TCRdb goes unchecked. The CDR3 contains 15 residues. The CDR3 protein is CASSFVSGRYNEQFF.

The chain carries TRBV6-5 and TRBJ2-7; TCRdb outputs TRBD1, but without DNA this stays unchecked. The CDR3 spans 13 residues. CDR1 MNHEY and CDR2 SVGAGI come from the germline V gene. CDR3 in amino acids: CASVSRTGQLQYF.

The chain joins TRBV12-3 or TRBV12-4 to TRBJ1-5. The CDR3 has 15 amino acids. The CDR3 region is CASSFSVQKNQPQHF.

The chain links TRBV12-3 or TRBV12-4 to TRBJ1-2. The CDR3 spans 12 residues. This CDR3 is CASAREVRGYTF.

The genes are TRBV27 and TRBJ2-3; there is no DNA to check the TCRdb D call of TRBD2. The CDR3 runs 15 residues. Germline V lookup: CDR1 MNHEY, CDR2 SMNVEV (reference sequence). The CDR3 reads CASSWTSGSGDTQYF.

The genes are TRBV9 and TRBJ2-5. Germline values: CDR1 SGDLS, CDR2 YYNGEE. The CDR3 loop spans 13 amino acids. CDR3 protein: CASSVATLETQYF.

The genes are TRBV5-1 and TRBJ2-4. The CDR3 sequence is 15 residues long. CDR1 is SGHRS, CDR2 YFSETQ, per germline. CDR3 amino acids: CASRQEPLAKNIQYF.

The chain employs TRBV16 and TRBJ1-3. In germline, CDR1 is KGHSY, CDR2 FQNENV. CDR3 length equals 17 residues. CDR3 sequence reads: CASSPHMGQSSGNTIYF.

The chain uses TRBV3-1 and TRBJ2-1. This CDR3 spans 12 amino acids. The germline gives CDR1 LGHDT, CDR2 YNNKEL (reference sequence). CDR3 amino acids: CASSQESMVQFF.

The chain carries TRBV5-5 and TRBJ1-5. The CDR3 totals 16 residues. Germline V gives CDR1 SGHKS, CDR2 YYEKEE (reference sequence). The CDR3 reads CASSWGQGIGNQPQHF.

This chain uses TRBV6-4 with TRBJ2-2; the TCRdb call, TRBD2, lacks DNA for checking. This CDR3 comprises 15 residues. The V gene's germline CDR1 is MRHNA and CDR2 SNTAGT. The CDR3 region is CASSALASNTGELFF.

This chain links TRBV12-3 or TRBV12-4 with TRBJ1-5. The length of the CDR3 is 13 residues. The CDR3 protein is CASSWVRNQPQHF.

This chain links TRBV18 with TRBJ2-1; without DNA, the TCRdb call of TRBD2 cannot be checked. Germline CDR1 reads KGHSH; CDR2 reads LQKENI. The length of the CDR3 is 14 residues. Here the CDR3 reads CASSPDVEEDEQFF.

Here the CDR3 reads CSARDRLAGWETQYF. The genes are TRBV20-1 and TRBJ2-5. Germline CDR1 and CDR2: DFQATT and SNEGSKA (reference sequence). The CDR3 consists of 15 residues.

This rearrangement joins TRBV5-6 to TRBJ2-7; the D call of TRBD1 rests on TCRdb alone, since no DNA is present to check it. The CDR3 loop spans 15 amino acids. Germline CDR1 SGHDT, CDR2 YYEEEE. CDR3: CASSWGDRVSYEQYF.

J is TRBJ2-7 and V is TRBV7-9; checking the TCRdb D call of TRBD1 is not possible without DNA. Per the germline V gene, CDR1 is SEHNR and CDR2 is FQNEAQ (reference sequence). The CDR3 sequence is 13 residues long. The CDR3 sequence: CASRWTGGYEQYF.

The CDR3 is CASSFKPSRGRNEKLFF. The genes are TRBV5-6 and TRBJ1-4; there is no DNA to check the TCRdb D call of TRBD1. This CDR3 has 17 residues. Germline lookup yields CDR1 SGHDT and CDR2 YYEEEE.

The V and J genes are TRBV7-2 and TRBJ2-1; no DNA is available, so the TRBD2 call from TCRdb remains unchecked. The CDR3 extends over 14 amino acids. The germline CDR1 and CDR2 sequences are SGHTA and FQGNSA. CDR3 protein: CAIESARGFNEQFF.

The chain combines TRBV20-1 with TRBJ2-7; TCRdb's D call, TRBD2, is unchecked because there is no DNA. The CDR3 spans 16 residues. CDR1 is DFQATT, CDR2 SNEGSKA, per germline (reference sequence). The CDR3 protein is CSARTRRENSAYEQYF.

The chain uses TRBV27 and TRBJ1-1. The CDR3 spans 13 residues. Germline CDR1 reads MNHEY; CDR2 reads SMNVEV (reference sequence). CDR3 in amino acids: CASSSNRATGAFF.

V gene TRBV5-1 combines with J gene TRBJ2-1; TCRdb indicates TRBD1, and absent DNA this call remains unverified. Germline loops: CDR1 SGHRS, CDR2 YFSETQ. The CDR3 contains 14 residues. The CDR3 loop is CASSLALGPGVQFF.

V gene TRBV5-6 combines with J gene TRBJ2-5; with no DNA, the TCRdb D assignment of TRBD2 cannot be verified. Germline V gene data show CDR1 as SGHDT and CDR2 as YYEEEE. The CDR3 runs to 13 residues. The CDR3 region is CASGSGTRETQYF.

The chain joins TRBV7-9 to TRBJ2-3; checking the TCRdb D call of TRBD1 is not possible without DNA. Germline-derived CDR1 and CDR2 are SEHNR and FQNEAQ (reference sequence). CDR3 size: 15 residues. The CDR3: CASSLEQGVTDTQYF.

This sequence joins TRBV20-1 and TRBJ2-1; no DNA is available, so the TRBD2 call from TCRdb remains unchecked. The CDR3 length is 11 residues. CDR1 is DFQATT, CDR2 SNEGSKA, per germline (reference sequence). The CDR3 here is CSGTRAGGQFF.

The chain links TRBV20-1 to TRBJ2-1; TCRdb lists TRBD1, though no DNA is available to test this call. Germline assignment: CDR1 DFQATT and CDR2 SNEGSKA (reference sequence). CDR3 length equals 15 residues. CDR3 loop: CSAPRPGRRNDEQFF.

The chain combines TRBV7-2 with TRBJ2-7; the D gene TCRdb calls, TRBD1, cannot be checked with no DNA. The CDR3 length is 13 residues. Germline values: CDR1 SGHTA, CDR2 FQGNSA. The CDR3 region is CASSKNRGYEQYF.

This CDR3 is CASSLGGPDTQYF. The gene calls are TRBV11-2 and TRBJ2-3. The CDR3 sequence is 13 residues long. The germline V gene encodes CDR1 SGHAT and CDR2 FQNNGV.